Below, 18 T cell receptor beta chains from the same sample are listed, as sequenced in a study of shared T cell receptors in the human thymus. The method was immunoSEQ multiplex PCR; TCRdb's version includes in-frame clones alone and lacks a portion of them. The data show just under 550,000 clones, about 84% seen once. This sample was shared with a second study, whose subject was human thymus T cells.

Input material: thymocytes. The receptors were sampled from a boy under two years old with a congenital heart defect.

This chain connects TRBV5-6 to TRBJ2-1, with 9 bases lining up with TRBD2. CDR3 length: 16 residues. Germline CDR1 and CDR2: SGHDT and YYEEEE. Trimming at V came to 2 bases and at J to 8 bases, leaving 11 bases not matched to a gene. CDR3 amino acids: CASSFRLAGTTDEQFF. The CDR3 nucleotides are TGTGCCAGCAGCTTTCGGCTAGCGGGGACTACAGATGAGCAGTTCTTC.

The V and J genes are TRBV19 and TRBJ2-5; TRBD2 agrees at 13 bases. The CDR3 sequence is 18 residues long. CDR1 is LNHDA, CDR2 SQIVND, per germline (reference sequence). Trimming removed 6 bases from V and 9 bases from J; junction bases left unmatched: 19. The CDR3 reads CASSILGLAGVPRGAQYF. CDR3 DNA sequence: TGTGCCAGTAGCATCCTCGGACTAGCGGGAGTACCGAGGGGCGCCCAGTACTTC.

This chain joins TRBV10-3 and TRBJ2-1; 7 bases align to TRBD2. V was pared by 6 bases and J by 2 bases, with 7 bases of the junction left unmatched. Germline CDR1 reads ENHRY; CDR2 reads SYGVKD. This CDR3 contains 15 residues. The CDR3 DNA follows: TGTGCCATCAGAGAGACTAGCAGGGCCTACAATGAGCAGTTCTTC. Amino acids: CAIRETSRAYNEQFF.

This clone was counted between two and nine times. The rearrangement joins TRBV7-2 to TRBJ2-1; 8 nucleotides align to TRBD2. The CDR3 has 15 residues. The V segment lost 7 bases and the J segment 7 bases; nucleotides outside the gene matches: 12. Germline V gene data show CDR1 as SGHTA and CDR2 as FQGNSA. The CDR3 DNA reads as TGTGCCAGCACCCGGTCGGGAGGGCCAGGAAATGAGCAGTTCTTC. Residues: CASTRSGGPGNEQFF.

The chain has TRBV15 and TRBJ1-4; 7 bases align to TRBD1. From germline, CDR1 is LNHNV and CDR2 YYDKDF (reference sequence). V trimming: 4 bases; J trimming: 7 bases; junction bases outside the gene matches: 12. The CDR3 has 16 residues. The CDR3 bases are TGTGCCACCAGCACCAAACCAGACAGGGTCGCTGAAAAACTGTTTTTT. Its translation: CATSTKPDRVAEKLFF.

In its sample, this clone was seen a few times. The chain couples TRBV7-9 to TRBJ2-1; possible D gene TRBD2, 6 bases. This CDR3 has 18 amino acids. The germline V and J ends were trimmed by 1 base and 3 bases, with 19 bases remaining between them. Germline assignment: CDR1 SEHNR and CDR2 FQNEAQ (reference sequence). CDR3 residues: CASSLGGDPSAVYNEQFF. The CDR3 coding sequence is TGTGCCAGCAGCTTAGGGGGGGACCCTTCCGCGGTCTACAATGAGCAGTTCTTC.

The rearrangement uses TRBV25-1 and TRBJ2-7; 10 bases are a match to TRBD2. The CDR3 is 15 amino acids. With V trimmed by 3 bases and J by 6 bases, 8 bases remained unmatched. Germline V CDR1 and CDR2: MGHDK, SYGVNS. The CDR3 here is CASSESGVAGGEQYF. CDR3 nucleotides: TGTGCCAGCAGTGAGTCGGGGGTAGCGGGAGGCGAGCAGTACTTC.

The chain has TRBV2 and TRBJ1-3, with 7 bases matching TRBD1. Germline trimming cut 7 bases from V and 6 bases from J; bases unmatched to any gene: 6. This CDR3 spans 13 amino acids. CDR1 is SNHLY, CDR2 FYNNEI, per germline. The CDR3 region is CASTSGQLNTIYF. The CDR3 coding sequence is TGTGCCAGCACCTCGGGACAGCTAAACACCATATATTTT.

The J gene is TRBJ2-5, the V gene TRBV6-5; 7 bases align to TRBD1. Germline V lookup: CDR1 MNHEY, CDR2 SVGAGI. Trimming cost V 0 bases and J 5 bases; bases outside gene matches: 0. The CDR3 sequence is 13 residues long. The CDR3 sequence is CASSYSGGETQYF. The DNA of the CDR3 is TGTGCCAGCAGTTACTCAGGGGGCGAGACCCAGTACTTC.

The rearrangement links TRBV25-1 to TRBJ2-1, with TRBD2 identical over 11 bases. The length of the CDR3 is 15 residues. The germline V gene has CDR1 MGHDK and CDR2 SYGVNS. Trimming removed 6 bases from V and 5 bases from J; junction bases left unmatched: 6. CDR3 nucleotide sequence: TGTGCCAGCAGCTCCGGGACTAGCGGAGACAATGAGCAGTTCTTC. Translated: CASSSGTSGDNEQFF.

This clone appeared a few times. The chain has TRBV14 and TRBJ2-2, with TRBD1 as a possible D gene (5 bases). CDR1 is SGHDN, CDR2 FVKESK, per germline. The V end was cut by 0 bases, the J end by 6 bases, with 14 bases between. This CDR3 has 16 residues. The CDR3 sequence: CASSQDGQGSSGELFF. The CDR3 nucleotides are TGTGCCAGCAGCCAAGACGGGCAGGGTTCGTCCGGGGAGCTGTTTTTT.

The rearrangement joins TRBV27 to TRBJ2-7; 10 nucleotides align to TRBD1. Germline values: CDR1 MNHEY, CDR2 SMNVEV (reference sequence). CDR3 length equals 14 residues. V gave up 5 bases and J gave up 5 bases; unmatched junction bases: 6. DNA of the CDR3: TGTGCCAGCAGTCCGGGACAGGGGACCAACGAGCAGTACTTC. It yields the protein CASSPGQGTNEQYF.

This clone was observed a handful of times. V is TRBV27 and J is TRBJ2-7; TRBD1 agrees at 7 bases. The CDR3 has 15 amino acids. Germline CDR1 is MNHEY and CDR2 is SMNVEV (reference sequence). Losses at the gene ends were 5 bases for V and 4 bases for J; bases not matched to a gene: 11. The CDR3, as DNA: TGTGCCAGCAGTCTCGGGACAGTCCCCTCTTACGAGCAGTACTTC. Translation: CASSLGTVPSYEQYF.

The rearrangement uses TRBV5-1 and TRBJ2-7; 10 bases are shared with TRBD2. Germline-derived CDR1 and CDR2 are SGHRS and YFSETQ. This CDR3 region has 17 residues. Trimming cost V 2 bases and J 4 bases; bases outside gene matches: 12. The CDR3: CASSFLSASGSRYEQYF. CDR3 sequence (DNA): TGCGCCAGCAGCTTTCTTTCGGCTAGCGGGAGCAGGTACGAGCAGTACTTC.

The V gene is TRBV28, the J gene TRBJ1-4; D may be TRBD1 (5 bases). The V end was cut by 2 bases, the J end by 8 bases, with 9 bases between. The CDR3 contains 13 residues. Per the germline V gene, CDR1 is MDHEN and CDR2 is SYDVKM. The CDR3 is CASSLPGSEKLFF. CDR3 bases: TGTGCCAGCAGTTTACCAGGGTCCGAAAAACTGTTTTTT.

The chain couples TRBV23-1 to TRBJ1-5; the match to TRBD1 covers 9 bases. TRBV23-1 is identified as an open reading frame with a role that is uncertain. This CDR3 contains 17 residues. J was trimmed by 6 bases and V by 9 bases; bases with no gene match: 18. Here the CDR3 reads CARDRTGALFQGQPQHF. The CDR3 coding sequence is TGCGCCAGAGATCGGACAGGGGCTTTATTTCAGGGTCAGCCCCAGCATTTT.

V is TRBV5-1 and J is TRBJ2-7, with 7 bases fitting TRBD2. J was trimmed by 2 bases and V by 0 bases; bases with no gene match: 11. The CDR3 covers 17 residues. Germline V gives CDR1 SGHRS, CDR2 YFSETQ. CDR3 sequence: CASSLDSRRECTYEQYF. For the CDR3, the DNA is TGCGCCAGCAGCTTGGATTCGAGGCGGGAGTGCACCTACGAGCAGTACTTC.

J is TRBJ1-4 and V is TRBV2; D is undetermined. V lost 3 bases and J 3 bases, leaving 11 bases between the germline ends. Per germline, CDR1 SNHLY and CDR2 FYNNEI. The CDR3 runs 15 residues. CDR3 loop: CASSDSSGPNEKLFF. The CDR3 nucleotides read TGTGCCAGCAGTGATTCTTCCGGTCCTAATGAAAAACTGTTTTTT.